This paragraph reports one TCR beta chain. This clone was seen more than once but under ten times. Which antigen it targets is not known. No quality values exist for individual bases; no much larger clone is one base distant. This entry belongs to a study of CD8+ T cells in alopecia areata (dated by TCRdb to 2016 to 2018). Concerning the study at large: Treated patients were enrolled in an open-label pilot trial of oral tofacitinib at 5 to 10 mg twice daily for moderate-to-severe alopecia areata. Patients received tofacitinib for 6 to 18 months and were then followed off drug for 6 months to check for delayed response and recurrence. The study used high-throughput TCRbeta sequencing to examine T cell clonal expansion in alopecia areata, in both the C3H/HeJ mouse model and human patients. In humans, TCRbeta sequencing was performed on scalp tissue and on sorted CD4+ and CD8+ peripheral blood T cells from healthy controls and from patients with patchy or totalis/universalis alopecia areata. Biopsies were taken from tofacitinib-treated patients at baseline and again at 4 and 24 weeks into treatment, and several of those patients also had a later scalp biopsy. Clonality in the scalp was compared among normal scalp (n=4), patchy alopecia areata scalp (n=8), and alopecia totalis/universalis scalp (n=8). RNA came from the PAXgene miRNA kit for fixed scalp, the miRNeasy kit for PBMCs, and the RNeasy kit for mouse skin. immunoSEQ multiplex PCR using 35 Vbeta forward primers and 13 Jbeta reverse primers was used to amplify TCRbeta CDR3 regions.

Points the paper makes about the study in general: Resident alphabeta T cells in normal human skin are also sequenced, complicating scalp TCR repertoire analysis, unlike mouse skin dominated by gammadelta T cells. Lesional scalp, especially in alopecia totalis/universalis, showed higher clonality and more expanded CD8+ clones than normal scalp, suggesting antigenic drive. TCR sequences shared between patients were less clear than in mice, possibly partly because of HLA diversity in the patient population.

The library was built by means of the immunoSEQ multiplex PCR assay. RNA was extracted from all samples and reverse transcribed into cDNA as template for TCR sequencing. SuperScript III was used for first-strand cDNA synthesis, primed with a 2:1 mix of oligo-dT and random hexamers. A synthetic immune receptor repertoire was used to measure amplification bias, and any remaining bias was corrected computationally. Concerning the study's data processing: After raw reads were preprocessed to remove errors, the CDR3 was defined following IMGT conventions as running from the conserved cysteine to phenylalanine. Clonality was calculated as 1 minus Shannon entropy normalized by log2 of the number of productive unique TCRs. Whether scalp clones were CD4 or CD8 was inferred by matching scalp TCRbeta sequences against CD4 and CD8 repertoires sorted from blood. Drawn from immuneACCESS, this table holds only the in-frame rearrangements with V and J called that TCRdb kept. Clones are partly lost; checked studies trace under half to an unresolved V gene and leave the rest unexplained. V, J and clone size are those of that table, while D and trimming were read from the DNA. The sample table holds 13,000 or so clones, of which more than 55% were seen once. The ten top clones hold 10% to 15% of the sample.

Trimming removed 6 bases from V and 6 bases from J; the gene matches leave 4 bases unexplained. CDR1 and CDR2 are drawn from the germline V gene: MDHEN, SYDVKM. Its CDR3 holds 12 amino acids, cysteine through phenylalanine. The DNA shown is the 36-base CDR3, in frame from base 1. Peripheral blood and lesional scalp punch biopsies were obtained from patients with alopecia areata. Human scalp biopsies went straight into PAXgene tissue containers for immediate fixation. The chain links TRBV28 with TRBJ2-5, with 7 central nucleotides matching TRBD1. The receptor comes from a human donor with alopecia areata. What was sequenced was skin. In nucleotides, the sequence is TGTGCCAGCAGAGGGGGCCCGAAGACCCAGTACTTC. Its protein product is CASRGGPKTQYF.